These T cell receptor beta chains were read from a single sample in a study of identical twins. TCRdb analysed the 5' RACE reads with MiXCR anew, one entry per CDR3 protein. Of about 220,000 distinct CDR3 sequences in the sample, 6% to 8% are singletons; the top ten hold about 5.8%. The same specimen was also included in a second study, on yellow fever vaccine responses in identical twins.

The sequencing input was CD8+ T cells sorted from blood. These receptor sequences come from a woman between 18 and 30 years old in good health. The CDR3 runs from the conserved cysteine through the conserved F or W. Fields, in order: clone size, D gene, V gene, J gene, CDR3 DNA, CDR3 protein. A D gene is named only where the DNA matches it firmly. Rows give clone size only sometimes, using once, few, many, or a class for an expanded clone.

>.|TRBD1|TRBV5-1|TRBJ1-1
TGCGCCAGCACGGGGAAACAGGGGTCCAACACTGAAGCTTTCTTT
CASTGKQGSNTEAFF
>.|TRBD2|TRBV2|TRBJ2-7
TGTGCCAGCGCTAGGAGAGCGGGAGGATACGAGCAGTACTTC
CASARRAGGYEQYF
>.|TRBD2|TRBV7-9|TRBJ2-2
TGTGCCAGGAGCGGGAGCGAGGGCACCGGGGAGCTGTTTTTT
CARSGSEGTGELFF
>many|.|TRBV28|TRBJ2-1
TGTGCCAGCAGTTTTCGGGACCAAGTCAATGAGCAGTTCTTC
CASSFRDQVNEQFF
>many|.|TRBV6-6|TRBJ1-4
TGTGCCAGCAGTCCCGAGGGCAGGAGTCATGAAAAACTGTTTTTT
CASSPEGRSHEKLFF
>many|TRBD2|TRBV7-9|TRBJ2-7
TGTGCCAGCAGCCCCGGACTAGCGGGAGACTACGAGCAGTACTTC
CASSPGLAGDYEQYF
>.|.|TRBV12-3/TRBV12-4|TRBJ2-7
TGTGCCAGCAGTGGACACTCTTTCTACGAGCAGTACTTC
CASSGHSFYEQYF
>few|.|TRBV24-1|TRBJ2-2
TGTGCCTCCGAGGGACTCAACGGGGAGCTGTTTTTT
CASEGLNGELFF
>.|.|TRBV12-3/TRBV12-4|TRBJ2-2
TGTGCCTGCTGTTTAGGGTGGCGGGGAGGTTCGCACACCGGGGAGCTGTTTTTT
CACCLGWRGGSHTGELFF
>few|.|TRBV24-1|TRBJ2-3
TGTGCCACCAGTGATTGGGGCACAGATACGCAGTATTTT
CATSDWGTDTQYF
>.|.|TRBV6-1|TRBJ1-2
TGTGCCAGGACTGAGGGACTAGCCTACTATGGCTACACCTTC
CARTEGLAYYGYTF
>many|.|TRBV6-5|TRBJ2-2
TGTGCCAGCAGTTACCTCGGCCCATGGGCCGGGGAGCTGTTTTTT
CASSYLGPWAGELFF
>.|.|TRBV12-3/TRBV12-4|TRBJ1-2
TGTGCCAGCAGTTCCGCGTGGGGCTATGGCTACACCTTC
CASSSAWGYGYTF
>.|TRBD2|TRBV20-1|TRBJ2-1
TGCAGTGCTAGCGGGAGGGAATCCTACAATGAGCAGTTCTTC
CSASGRESYNEQFF
>.|.|TRBV12-5|TRBJ1-1
TGTGCTAGTGGTCCCGGACAGCACACTGAAGCTTTCTTT
CASGPGQHTEAFF
>few|TRBD2|TRBV6-2/TRBV6-3|TRBJ2-4
TGTGCCAGCACCCCAAGCGGGGGGCACCATAAAAACATTCAGTACTTC
CASTPSGGHHKNIQYF
>.|.|TRBV5-1|TRBJ2-3
TGCGCCAGCAGGTGGACGTCCCCCACAGATACGCAGTATTTT
CASRWTSPTDTQYF
>few|.|TRBV7-9|TRBJ2-1
TGTGCCAGCAGCACCCGTAGCACTCCGGACCGTGAGCAGTTCTTC
CASSTRSTPDREQFF
>many|TRBD1|TRBV7-7|TRBJ2-5
TGTGCCAGCAGCTTGGACCGGGACAGGGAAGAGACCCAGTACTTC
CASSLDRDREETQYF
>.|TRBD2|TRBV6-1|TRBJ2-7
TGTGCCAGCAGCATAGAGCGGGAGGTGGCCTACGAGCAGTACTTC
CASSIEREVAYEQYF
>.|.|TRBV4-1|TRBJ1-2
TGCGCCAGCAGCCAAGATCTTCGGGGCTCTGGCTACACCTTC
CASSQDLRGSGYTF
>.|.|TRBV20-1|TRBJ2-3
TGCAGTGCCAGTATCCTCGCGGGGCAGGAACCCACAGATACGCAGTATTTT
CSASILAGQEPTDTQYF
>many|.|TRBV29-1|TRBJ2-3
TGCAGCGTTGTCCACACAGATACGCAGTATTTT
CSVVHTDTQYF